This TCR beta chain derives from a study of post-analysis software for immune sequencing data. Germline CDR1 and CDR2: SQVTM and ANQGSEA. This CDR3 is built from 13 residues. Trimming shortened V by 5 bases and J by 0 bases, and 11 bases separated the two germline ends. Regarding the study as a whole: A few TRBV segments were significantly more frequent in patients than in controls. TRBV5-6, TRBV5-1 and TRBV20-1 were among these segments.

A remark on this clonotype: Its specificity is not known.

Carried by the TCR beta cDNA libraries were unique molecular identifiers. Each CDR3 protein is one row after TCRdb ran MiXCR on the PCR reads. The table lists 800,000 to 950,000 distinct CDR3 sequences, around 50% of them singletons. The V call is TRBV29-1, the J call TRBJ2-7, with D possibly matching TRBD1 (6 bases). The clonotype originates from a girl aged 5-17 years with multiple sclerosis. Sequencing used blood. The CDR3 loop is CSVTGRNSYEQYF. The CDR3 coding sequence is TGCAGCGTTACAGGGAGAAACTCCTACGAGCAGTACTTC.